This TCR beta chain comes out of a study of human versus mouse CDR3 diversity and MHC coevolution. Germline V gives CDR1 SGHTA, CDR2 FQGNSA. CDR3 length: 15 residues. The trim removed 3 bases at V and 3 bases at J, leaving 4 bases unmatched. The study, taken as a whole, reports: In humans, T-cell selection involved several MHC II alleles. iCHAO1 estimated the human TCR beta repertoire at 1.5 million to 2 million clonotypes. Human CDR3s averaged more deletions and insertions than mouse CDR3s.

Naive CD4 T cells were sorted as CD45RO-negative, CD62L-positive. Repertoires were generated with immunoSEQ multiplex PCR, while TCRdb's copy carries only in-frame clones and drops some. The sample records about 81,000 clones, just under 95% being singletons. To note about this clone: Its antigen is still unknown.

The V call is TRBV7-2, the J call TRBJ2-7; 11 bases agree with TRBD1. This TCR was sampled from a person between 25 and 75 years old in good health. Material: naive CD4+ T cells from blood. Described subset: CD45RO-negative CD62L-positive naive CD4 T cells. CDR3 nucleotide sequence: TGTGCCAGCAGCTTGGGACAGGGGGTCCTCTACGAGCAGTACTTC. Translation: CASSLGQGVLYEQYF. Full variable domain (rest looked up from reference TRBV7-2 and TRBJ2-7): GAGVSQSPSNKVTEKGKDVELRCDPISGHTALYWYRQSLGQGLEFLIYFQGNSAPDKSGLPSDRFSAERTGGSVSTLTIQRTQQEDSAVYLCASSLGQGVLYEQYFGPGTRLTVT.